A single sample gave rise to the 27 T cell receptor beta chains below, sequenced in a study of T cell responses to AZD1222 COVID-19 vaccine. TCRdb keeps only in-frame clones here, not all; method: immunoSEQ multiplex PCR. This sample has 120,000 or so clones, with 80% to 90% found just once. Sample: peripheral blood, taken 28 days after the second AZD1222 dose. The origin of the receptors is an adult who received the AZD1222 COVID-19 vaccine.

This clone was seen once. The chain couples TRBV21-1 to TRBJ2-7; TRBD2, the D gene given by the table, was not confirmed from the DNA. TRBV21-1 is deemed a pseudogene. The CDR3 is made up of 17 amino acids. This CDR3 reads CASSKTRQPGSGHEQYF. CDR3 nucleotide sequence: TGTGCCAGCAGCAAAACTCGTCAGCCGGGGTCGGGCCACGAGCAGTACTTC.

The chain links TRBV19 to TRBJ1-5; D ambiguous. V was clipped by 1 base and J by 5 bases, with 9 bases between them. The CDR3 covers 14 residues. In germline, CDR1 is LNHDA, CDR2 SQIVND (reference sequence). The CDR3: CASSIGHWDQPQHF. The CDR3 DNA reads as TGTGCCAGTAGTATAGGACACTGGGATCAGCCCCAGCATTTT.

The gene calls are TRBV7-8 and TRBJ1-2; 8 bases are shared with TRBD1. The trim removed 5 bases at V and 4 bases at J, leaving 9 bases unmatched. This CDR3 region has 15 residues. Germline loops: CDR1 SGHVS, CDR2 FQNEAQ. The CDR3 DNA reads TGTGCCAGCAGCGCGTACCGGGACAGGCCCTATGGCTACACCTTC. The encoded protein is CASSAYRDRPYGYTF. Complete variable domain (other parts from reference TRBV7-8 and TRBJ1-2): GAGVSQSPRYKVAKRGQDVALRCDPISGHVSLFWYQQALGQGPEFLTYFQNEAQLDKSGLPSDRFFAERPEGSVSTLKIQRTQQEDSAVYLCASSAYRDRPYGYTFGSGTRLTVV.

The chain employs TRBV10-3 and TRBJ1-5; possible D gene TRBD1, 6 bases. Trimming removed 1 base from V and 3 bases from J, with 10 bases in between. The CDR3 runs to 15 residues. Germline V gene lookup returns CDR1 ENHRY and CDR2 SYGVKD. CDR3 bases: TGTGCCATCAGTGAGTTGGACAGATACAATCAGCCCCAGCATTTT. This translates into CAISELDRYNQPQHF.

The chain has TRBV5-4 and TRBJ2-3; no reliable D call. The length of the CDR3 is 15 residues. Germline V gives CDR1 SGHNT, CDR2 YYREEE (reference sequence). The ends were cut back, 1 base at V and 0 bases at J, with 9 bases in the middle. CDR3 nucleotide sequence: TGTGCCAGCAGCTTGCGTGCGGTAAGCACAGATACGCAGTATTTT. Residues: CASSLRAVSTDTQYF.

This clone was seen a handful of times. The chain uses TRBV4-3 and TRBJ2-7; D gene ambiguous. Per germline, CDR1 LGHNA and CDR2 YSLEER. The CDR3 covers 14 residues. The ends were cut back, 2 bases at V and 2 bases at J, with 10 bases in the middle. DNA for the CDR3: TGCGCCAGCAGCCAATCTTCTCATACCTACGAGCAGTACTTC. The encoded protein is CASSQSSHTYEQYF.

The chain links TRBV10-1 to TRBJ1-3; unclear D gene. The germline V gene has CDR1 WNHNN and CDR2 SYGVQD (reference sequence). Trimming took off 0 bases at V and 0 bases at J, with 9 bases between the two ends. This CDR3 spans 16 amino acids. The CDR3 loop reads CASSESTTFSGNTIYF. Written as DNA, the CDR3 is TGCGCCAGCAGTGAGTCGACCACTTTCTCTGGAAACACCATATATTTT.

This clone is large. The chain combines TRBV6-5 with TRBJ2-3; TRBD2 agrees at 8 bases. The length of the CDR3 is 14 residues. V lost 7 bases and J lost 8; bases outside the gene matches: 11. Germline loops: CDR1 MNHEY, CDR2 SVGAGI. CDR3 sequence: CASKTLAAGGTQYF. CDR3 nucleotides: TGTGCCAGCAAAACACTAGCGGCGGGAGGTACGCAGTATTTT.

This clone was picked up one time. The CDR3 DNA reads as TGCGCCAGCAGAGACACGGGACAGGGATTTAACTATGGCTACACCTTC. Its protein product is CASRDTGQGFNYGYTF. J is TRBJ1-2 and V is TRBV10-2, with 9 bases fitting TRBD1. The germline gives CDR1 WSHSY, CDR2 SAAADI. This CDR3 is 16 amino acids long. The V gene end was trimmed by 6 bases and the J gene end by 1 base; junction bases not matched to a gene: 9.

The chain combines TRBV4-1 with TRBJ2-7; D perhaps matches TRBD1 (6 bases). Looked up from germline, CDR1 is MGHRA and CDR2 is YSYEKL. The CDR3 totals 16 residues. Trimming cost V 0 bases and J 2 bases, with 14 bases left between them. DNA of the CDR3: TGCGCCAGCAGCCAAGATCTCGGGACATTTACCTACGAGCAGTACTTC. The encoded protein is CASSQDLGTFTYEQYF.

V and J are TRBV7-3 and TRBJ1-2; 10 positions agree with TRBD1. CDR1 and CDR2 from the germline V gene are SGHTA and FQGTGA. This CDR3 region has 16 residues. V lost 5 bases, J lost 8 bases, and 14 bases stayed unmatched. Written as DNA, the CDR3 is TGTGCCAGCAGCCCCTATCCGGGACAGGGGTTTCTCGGCTACACCTTC. This translates into CASSPYPGQGFLGYTF.

The gene calls are TRBV7-6 and TRBJ2-1, with TRBD2 matching over 11 bases. Germline V gene data show CDR1 as SGHVS and CDR2 as FNYEAQ. Germline trimming cut 5 bases from V and 9 bases from J; bases unmatched to any gene: 12. This CDR3 region has 16 residues. The CDR3: CASSEFSGGARGEQFF. The CDR3 nucleotides are TGTGCCAGCAGCGAATTTAGCGGGGGGGCCAGGGGTGAGCAGTTCTTC.

CDR3 residues: CAWSVQGGRETQYF. Here the CDR3 DNA reads TGTGCCTGGAGTGTACAGGGGGGCCGAGAGACCCAGTACTTC. The chain recombines TRBV30 with TRBJ2-5, with 8 nucleotides matching TRBD1. Trimming took 0 bases from V and 4 from J; bases not matched to a gene: 4. The CDR3 runs 14 residues. CDR1 GTSNPN and CDR2 SVGIG come from the germline V gene (reference sequence). The entire variable domain, with the rest obtained from reference TRBV30 and TRBJ2-5, is as follows: SQTIHQWPATLVQPVGSPLSLECTVEGTSNPNLYWYRQAAGRGLQLLFYSVGIGQISSEVPQNLSASRPQDRQFILSSKKLLLSDSGFYLCAWSVQGGRETQYFGPGTRLLVL.

This sequence joins TRBV20-1 and TRBJ2-1; D is unresolved. Germline V gene lookup returns CDR1 DFQATT and CDR2 SNEGSKA (reference sequence). The CDR3 runs to 11 residues. With 6 bases removed from V and 0 bases from J, the gap between germline ends came to 3 bases. For the CDR3, the DNA is TGCAGTGCAGACTCCTACAATGAGCAGTTCTTC. This translates into CSADSYNEQFF.

J is TRBJ1-4 and V is TRBV19; TRBD1 aligns across 9 bases. V dropped 6 bases and J dropped 3; count of bases not matched to a gene: 5. This CDR3 is built from 15 residues. CDR1 is LNHDA and CDR2 is SQIVND in the germline V gene (reference sequence). The CDR3 sequence is CASSQQGAANEKLFF. CDR3 coding DNA: TGTGCCAGTAGCCAACAGGGGGCGGCTAATGAAAAACTGTTTTTT.

The gene calls are TRBV4-1 and TRBJ1-1; TRBD1 matches at 7 bases. The germline CDR1 and CDR2 sequences are MGHRA and YSYEKL. V lost 2 bases and J lost 1; bases outside the gene matches: 4. The CDR3 has 15 amino acids. In nucleotides, the CDR3 is TGCGCCAGCAGCCAACGGGACAGAGGGAACACTGAAGCTTTCTTT. It encodes CASSQRDRGNTEAFF.

The rearrangement uses TRBV28 and TRBJ1-2; 8 nucleotides align to TRBD1. V lost 6 bases and J lost 0; bases outside the gene matches: 6. The CDR3 totals 15 residues. Germline CDR1 is MDHEN and CDR2 is SYDVKM. The CDR3 coding sequence is TGTGCCAGCAGCATAGGACAGGGAGCTAACTATGGCTACACCTTC. Translating it yields CASSIGQGANYGYTF.

The chain carries TRBV14 and TRBJ2-2; perhaps TRBD2 as D (5 bases). The CDR3 has 15 residues. Germline CDR1 is SGHDN and CDR2 is FVKESK. V was cut by 1 base and J by 7 bases, with 13 bases left in between. DNA of the CDR3: TGTGCCAGCAGCCAAGCGGTGGGAGTAGGCGGGGAGCTGTTTTTT. Amino acid sequence: CASSQAVGVGGELFF.

This clone was observed a single time. The chain uses TRBV6-2 or TRBV6-3 and TRBJ2-7, with TRBD1 identical over 7 bases. Trimming cost V 0 bases and J 4 bases; bases outside gene matches: 3. Germline CDR1 and CDR2: MNHEY and SVGEGT. This CDR3 comprises 14 residues. This chain's CDR3 is CASSYSRGRYEQYF. The DNA of the CDR3 is TGTGCCAGCAGTTACTCGAGGGGGCGATACGAGCAGTACTTC.

This clone has more than one count but fewer than ten. J is TRBJ1-5 and V is TRBV6-5; maybe TRBD1 (6 bases). CDR3 length: 13 amino acids. CDR1 and CDR2 from the germline V gene are MNHEY and SVGAGI. Trimming shortened V by 6 bases and J by 6 bases, and 12 bases separated the two germline ends. The DNA for the CDR3 is TGTGCCAGCAGCATCGCAGGGGCTCAGCCCCAGCATTTT. This sequence encodes CASSIAGAQPQHF.

The chain combines TRBV18 with TRBJ2-5, with D possibly TRBD2 on 5 matching bases. The germline V and J ends were trimmed by 1 base and 3 bases, with 9 bases remaining between them. The CDR3 is 14 residues long. Per the germline V gene, CDR1 is KGHSH and CDR2 is LQKENI. For the CDR3, the DNA is TGTGCCAGCTCACCACGTAGAGGGAAAGAGACCCAGTACTTC. The encoded protein is CASSPRRGKETQYF.

The V and J genes are TRBV3-1 (or the pseudogene TRBV3-2) and TRBJ2-1, with D hard to call. The germline V gene encodes CDR1 LGHDT and CDR2 YNNKEL (reference sequence). The CDR3 consists of 15 residues. V was shortened by 2 bases and J by 4 bases, with 12 bases between the two germline ends. The CDR3 reads CASSQRQPTYNEQFF. CDR3 DNA: TGTGCCAGCAGCCAAAGGCAGCCAACTTACAATGAGCAGTTCTTC.

The chain joins TRBV19 to TRBJ2-5, with TRBD1 matching 7 bases. CDR3 length: 15 amino acids. V trimming: 4 bases; J trimming: 2 bases; junction bases outside the gene matches: 7. The V gene's germline CDR1 is LNHDA and CDR2 SQIVND (reference sequence). CDR3 nucleotide sequence: TGTGCCAGTAGTACCGGGACAGTAGAACAAGAGACCCAGTACTTC. Its translation: CASSTGTVEQETQYF.

The chain uses TRBV19 and TRBJ1-1; 8 nucleotides align to TRBD1. The length of the CDR3 is 14 residues. CDR1 and CDR2 (germline): LNHDA, SQIVND (reference sequence). Trimming removed 4 bases from V and 3 bases from J; junction bases left unmatched: 4. In nucleotides, the CDR3 is TGTGCCAGTAGTACGACAGGGGCGGACACTGAAGCTTTCTTT. This encodes CASSTTGADTEAFF.

V usage is TRBV21-1 and J usage is TRBJ1-6; the D segment call TRBD1 is taken from the table without a DNA check. TRBV21-1 is a known pseudogene. The CDR3 has 13 amino acids. CDR3 amino acids: CARGPGHNSPLHF. The CDR3 DNA sequence: TGTGCCAGAGGACCGGGACACAATTCACCCCTCCACTTT.

This clone was detected a few times. This chain connects TRBV13 to TRBJ1-2, with D possibly TRBD1 on 5 matching bases. V dropped 8 bases and J dropped 9 bases, with 19 bases sitting between them. Germline-derived CDR1 and CDR2 are PRHDT and FYEKMQ (reference sequence). The CDR3 runs to 13 residues. Here the CDR3 DNA reads TGTGCCAGCCGCCTCACAGGAAATTATAGCTACACCTTC. It codes for CASRLTGNYSYTF.

The chain employs TRBV4-2 and TRBJ1-2; D unclear. The CDR3 is 15 residues long. Germline V CDR1 and CDR2: LGHNA, YNFKEQ. The germline V and J ends were trimmed by 5 bases and 1 base, with 14 bases remaining between them. Written as DNA, the CDR3 is TGTGCCAGCAGCGACGTGGTTCCGGTTAACTATGGCTACACCTTC. Its translation: CASSDVVPVNYGYTF.